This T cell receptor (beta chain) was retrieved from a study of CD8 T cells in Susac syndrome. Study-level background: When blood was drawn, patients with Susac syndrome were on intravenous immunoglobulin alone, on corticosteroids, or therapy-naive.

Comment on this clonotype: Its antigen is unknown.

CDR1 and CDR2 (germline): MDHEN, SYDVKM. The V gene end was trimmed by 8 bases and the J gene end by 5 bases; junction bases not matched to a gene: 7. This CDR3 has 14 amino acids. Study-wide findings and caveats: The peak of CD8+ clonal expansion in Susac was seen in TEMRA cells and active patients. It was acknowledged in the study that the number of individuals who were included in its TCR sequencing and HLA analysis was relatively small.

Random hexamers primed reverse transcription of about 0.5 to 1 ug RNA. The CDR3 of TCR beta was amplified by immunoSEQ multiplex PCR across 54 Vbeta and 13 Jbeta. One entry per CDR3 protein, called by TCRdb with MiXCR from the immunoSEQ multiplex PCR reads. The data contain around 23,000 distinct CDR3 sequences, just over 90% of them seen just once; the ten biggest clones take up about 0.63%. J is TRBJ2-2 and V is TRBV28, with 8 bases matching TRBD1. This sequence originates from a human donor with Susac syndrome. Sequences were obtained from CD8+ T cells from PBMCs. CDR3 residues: CASLDRGVTGELFF. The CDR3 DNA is TGTGCCAGCCTAGACAGGGGAGTAACCGGGGAGCTGTTTTTT.